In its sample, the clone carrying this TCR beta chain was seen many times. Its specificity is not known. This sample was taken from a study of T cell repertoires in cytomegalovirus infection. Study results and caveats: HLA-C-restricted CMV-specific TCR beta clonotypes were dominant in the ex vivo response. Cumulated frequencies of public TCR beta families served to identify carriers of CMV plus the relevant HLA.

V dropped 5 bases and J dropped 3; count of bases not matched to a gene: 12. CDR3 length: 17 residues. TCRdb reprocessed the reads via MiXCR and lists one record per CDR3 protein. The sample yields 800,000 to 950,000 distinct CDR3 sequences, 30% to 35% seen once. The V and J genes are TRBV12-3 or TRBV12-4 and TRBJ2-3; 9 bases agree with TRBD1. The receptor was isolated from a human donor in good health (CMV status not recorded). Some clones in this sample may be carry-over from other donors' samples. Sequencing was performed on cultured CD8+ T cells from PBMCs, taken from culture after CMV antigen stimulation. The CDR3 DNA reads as TGTGCCAGCAGTACCCATGCGGGGACAGGGCTAACAGATACGCAGTATTTT. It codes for CASSTHAGTGLTDTQYF.